This TCR beta chain was obtained from a study of cytomegalovirus exposure and HLA in healthy donors (dated by TCRdb to 2015 to 2018). Background for the entire study: According to an earlier analysis of around 600 of the donors, 150 million to 200 million T cells yielded some 120 million unique TCR beta sequences and approximately 300 Gb of sequence data. Approximately 300 gigabases of sequencing data and around 85 million unique TCR sequences made up an early release that covered approximately 620 HLA-typed donors. Of the 300 to 450 genotyped donors, around 81% fell in the genetic ancestry cluster associated with self-reported Caucasian donors. The study aimed to test whether cataloging public T cell receptors could reveal signatures of past pathogen exposure. The study used immunosequencing to profile the T cell repertoires of around 600 subjects and linked those repertoires to cytomegalovirus serostatus. Along with the roughly 700-subject first cohort, a separate validation cohort of over a hundred different subjects was used. High-throughput TCR immunosequencing, statistical association of individual TCRs with disease status, and machine learning were combined to predict cytomegalovirus infection status. In a later analysis, previously published TCR beta repertoires from several hundred donors were re-analyzed and high-resolution HLA genotyping was added so that TCR occurrence patterns could be studied. Rather than using new phenotypic data, the later analysis identified candidate immune exposures from TCR beta sequences and from how often those sequences occurred across donors. An earlier analysis of several hundred of the donors applied high-throughput TCR beta sequencing to assess whether each TCR beta V gene segment acted as functional or pseudogenic. Donor age, sex, ethnicity and CMV serostatus were compiled together with the repertoire data. Genome-wide SNP genotypes for about 65% of the roughly 700 donors were used in a later genetic analysis, which treated that subset as a discovery cohort. All discovery cohort repertoires had been generated on a single sequencing platform. Class I and class II HLA loci were covered by the typing at four-digit resolution. Typing coverage differed by locus: A, B, C, DRB1 and DQB1 were typed in roughly 629-630 donors, DQA1 in about 560, DPA1 in 606, and DPB1 in around 440. Several DR-DQ haplotypes were treated as single units for association and clustering because of strong linkage in the cohort. Among under 450 genotyped donors of the cohort, an average of about 240,000 unique TCR beta nucleotide sequences were sequenced per donor, about a sixth of them non-productive.

Comments on this clone: Its specific antigen is unknown. No base quality information exists; no much larger clone differs at one position.

Overall results and qualifications from the work: Compared with the roughly 670-donor mean, donors in an Asian-associated ancestry cluster had fewer N-insertions in productive TCRs, according to a later genetic analysis. In an earlier analysis of more than 450 of the donors, most TCR beta V segments were observed in productive rearrangements about 90% or about 30% of the time, broadly matching IMGT annotations. The 87-base-pair reads could not distinguish some IMGT-functional V segments, including TRBV6-2 and TRBV6-3, so those segments were excluded. A later analysis associated about 17,000 TCR beta sequences with specific HLA alleles at a false discovery rate of 0.05. Sequencing depth was assumed to be roughly uniform across donors in the presence/absence analyses, though that assumption may not hold. In vitro tests confirmed that a few of the cytomegalovirus-associated TCR beta chains recognize cytomegalovirus antigens. Most TCR sequences were observed very rarely across donors, whereas some public TCRs were present in many individuals. A further reported finding was that TCR beta sequences accurately predicted the HLA-A and HLA-B alleles for most subjects in the first cohort. A cluster of highly shared sequence variants was judged likely to represent a technical artifact of the sequencing pipeline. When HLA alleles, especially DR and DQ, strongly co-occurred, TCR associations were difficult to assign to individual alleles. It was suggested by the authors that the approach could potentially be generalized to other disease states and immunological phenotypes. In a later analysis, HLA-associated TCR beta chains were found to be more clonally expanded and to have lower generation probabilities than equally common non-associated chains. CMV serostatus was the only immune exposure information available for the cohort. Because some donors lacked HLA typing at each locus, the association tests relied only on the typed subset. Correlated functional status among segregating V segments might reflect linkage disequilibrium, but an unknown experimental factor could not be ruled out. In both the original and validation cohorts, the classifier was reported to diagnose cytomegalovirus status with high specificity and sensitivity. A total of 150 or so TCR beta chains were listed by the study as associated with cytomegalovirus. Because counts were too low, 15 to 20 rarely observed V segments, including chromosome 9 orphons, were excluded from the earlier analysis of fewer than 650 of the donors. Only TCR beta chains were sequenced in this cohort, and the absence of alpha or paired-chain data limited detectable features. Most CMV-associated TCR beta chains appeared to be HLA-restricted in a later analysis, and the HLA associations seemed to be driven largely by CMV exposure. In a later analysis, several top co-occurrence clusters were reported to appear linked to parvovirus B19, influenza, CMV and Epstein-Barr virus. According to a later analysis, TCR association rates differed among HLA loci, with DRB1 alleles showing the most associated TCRs and HLA-C alleles showing the fewest. In a later genetic analysis, a missense DCLRE1C variant was associated with V-gene and J-gene trimming of TCR beta chains, and the association was replicated in an independent cohort.

The cohort consisted of more than 650 healthy bone marrow donors. At the time of sampling, every cohort member was nominally healthy, though immune exposures that went unrecorded were likely present. The donor was CMV seronegative and belonged to the group of several hundred seronegative cohort members. Each donor provided a peripheral blood sample, and peripheral blood mononuclear cells were used for TCR beta sequencing. The Qiagen DNeasy Blood Extraction Kit was used to extract genomic DNA from the blood cell samples. The library was produced with the immunoSEQ multiplex PCR assay. The multiplex PCR relied on a mix of 60 forward primers for TCR Vbeta segments and 13 reverse primers for TCR Jbeta segments. A multiplex PCR assay on genomic DNA amplified the CDR3 region of rearranged TCR beta genes. On the Illumina HiSeq System, the amplified TCR beta libraries were sequenced as 87-base-pair reads. The paper's processing steps were these. Across the 500 to 750 repertoires, a later analysis counted tens of millions of unique TCR beta chains, some 11 million of which were shared by at least two donors. Raw reads were error-corrected and collapsed into unique sequences with a nearest-neighbor algorithm that merged closely related sequences to remove PCR and sequencing errors. CDR3 sequences were aligned to IMGT reference sequences to assign V, D and J gene segments. For a sequence to be retained, a match of at least six nucleotides was required to both a V gene segment and a J gene segment. Rearrangements were called productive when the CDR3 lacked stop codons and stayed in frame with V and J; all others were non-productive. Following IMGT convention, CDR3 was defined as the stretch from the second conserved V-encoded cysteine to the conserved J-encoded phenylalanine. The earlier analysis of around 640 of the donors excluded sequences that lacked an unambiguous match to a single V gene segment. An earlier analysis of several hundred of the donors called V segments functional above 56.7% productive rearrangements and segregating when the between-donor standard deviation exceeded 5%. To diagnose cytomegalovirus status from the catalog of TCR beta chain sequences, a statistical classification framework was built. In a later analysis, TCR nucleotide sequences were compared against IMGT/GENE-DB human TR gene sequences so that V and J genes could be assigned. In a later analysis, CDR3 sequences and most-parsimonious VDJ recombination scenarios were assigned using the TCRdist pipeline. A later analysis defined each TCR beta chain by its CDR3 amino acid sequence plus V-gene family, and excluded reads lacking a unique V-gene family. In a later analysis, 550 to 650 highly shared, low-generation-probability nucleotide sequences were removed to address suspected cross-contamination and a sequencing artifact. A later analysis calculated a clonal expansion index for each public chain from normalized within-repertoire ranks of inferred template counts. A later analysis computed generation probabilities with a VDJ recombination model fitted to out-of-frame rearrangements, and checked the results against IGoR. In a later analysis, hypergeometric tests were used to score TCR-TCR, TCR-HLA and TCR-CMV co-occurrence, with a repertoire-size bias correction applied to TCR pairs. In a later analysis, false discovery rates were estimated by permuting HLA or CMV assignments 20 times. In a later analysis, co-occurring TCRs were grouped using DBSCAN, with TCRdist sequence similarity added in when clustering inside HLA-allele-positive subsets. For co-occurrence clustering, repertoires with fewer than 30,000 or more than 120,000 public chains were excluded, along with a handful of repertoires with anomalous nucleotide sharing. Not all clones reach the TCRdb copy of this immuneACCESS table, which keeps in-frame sequences only. Checked studies attribute under half of the gap to unresolved V genes and leave the rest unexplained. V, J and clone size derive from that table, while D and trimming were established from the DNA sequence. The sample has about 100,000 clones on record, 81% of them singletons. Approximately 2.2% of the sample lies in the top ten.

V lost 9 bases and J lost 3 bases; the stretch between them is 15 bases long. The CDR3 holds 13 amino acids from the cysteine to the phenylalanine. Of the read, only the CDR3 DNA is kept; its 39 bases are in frame from base 1. Based on the germline V gene (reference sequence), the CDR1 and CDR2 sequences are MNHEY and SMNVEV. Sequences were obtained from PBMCs. The receptor chain draws on TRBV27 and TRBJ2-7; a confident D gene designation cannot be given. This receptor was identified in a man aged 30-40 years in good health and CMV-seronegative. The CDR3 protein sequence reads: CARWIAVGYEQYF. The DNA sequence is as follows: TGTGCCAGGTGGATTGCGGTCGGCTACGAGCAGTACTTC.